This T cell receptor (beta chain) comes out of a study of blood T cell repertoires in COVID-19. At the level of the study: Nucleic acid was either cDNA or gDNA, and it came from T cells, B-cell-depleted T cells, or PBMCs.

Germline CDR1 reads KGHSH; CDR2 reads LQKENI. The V and J ends lost 4 bases and 5 bases, in that order; junction bases with no gene match: 4. This CDR3 spans 13 amino acids. Donors were grouped by their self-reported clinical history. The repertoire was sequenced with immunoSEQ multiplex PCR; TCRdb's copy has only in-frame clones and lacks some. Of roughly 350,000 clones listed, roughly 90% are singletons. The receptor's source is a woman aged 25 to 39 who had recovered from COVID-19. Sequencing used PBMCs or T cells enriched from blood (not recorded which). The chain is built from TRBV18 and TRBJ2-5, with 7 bases aligning to TRBD1. For the CDR3, the DNA is TGTGCCAGCTCACTACAGGGGTCGGAGACCCAGTACTTC. Its protein is CASSLQGSETQYF.